This T cell receptor (beta chain) comes out of a study of shared clonotypes between healthy human individuals. Study-wide background: Donor ages ranged 18 to 49 years: two women, a few men. Plates per donor: three CD4 naive, three CD4 memory, two CD8 naive, one CD8 memory. Study-wide points: A limitation of the genetic and exposure-history diversity represented arose from few donors. Clonotypes which were not shared had lower generation probabilities than clonotypes that all four donors shared.

The germline V gene has CDR1 SGHAT and CDR2 FQNNGV. Trimming left V 0 bases short and J 4 bases short, with 9 bases between. This CDR3 has 15 residues. Method: immunoSEQ multiplex PCR; TCRdb's copy keeps in-frame clones and lacks some. Seen here are approximately 2.3 million clones, approximately 93% observed once, and the top ten hold 0.39%. As for this clone: The antigen is unknown.

The chain couples TRBV11-2 to TRBJ2-2; D is uncertain. The source material was naive CD4+ T cells from PBMCs. Indicated subset: CD45RA+ positively selected. The sequence derives from a man between 18 and 35 years old in good health. Some clones in this sample may be carry-over from other donors' samples. In DNA form, the CDR3 reads TGTGCCAGCAGCTTAGATCGGCAGGCCACCGGGGAGCTGTTTTTT. It codes for CASSLDRQATGELFF.